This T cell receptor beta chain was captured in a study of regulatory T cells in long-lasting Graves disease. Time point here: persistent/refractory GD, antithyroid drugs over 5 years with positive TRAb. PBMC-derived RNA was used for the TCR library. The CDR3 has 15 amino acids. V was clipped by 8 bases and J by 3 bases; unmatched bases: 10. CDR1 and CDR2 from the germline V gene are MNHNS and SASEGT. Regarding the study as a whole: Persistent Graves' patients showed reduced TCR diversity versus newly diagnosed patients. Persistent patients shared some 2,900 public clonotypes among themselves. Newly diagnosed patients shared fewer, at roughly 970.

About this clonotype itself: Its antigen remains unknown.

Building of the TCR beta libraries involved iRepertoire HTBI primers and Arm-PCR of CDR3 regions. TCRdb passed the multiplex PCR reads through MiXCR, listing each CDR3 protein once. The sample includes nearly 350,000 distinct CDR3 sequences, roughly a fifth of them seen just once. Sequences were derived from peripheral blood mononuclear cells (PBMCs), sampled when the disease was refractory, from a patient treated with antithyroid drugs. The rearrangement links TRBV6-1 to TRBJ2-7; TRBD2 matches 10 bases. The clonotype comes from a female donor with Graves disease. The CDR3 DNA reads TGTGCCAGCCAAACCCGGACTAGCGGATTCTACGAGCAGTACTTC. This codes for CASQTRTSGFYEQYF.